This T cell receptor (beta chain) was retrieved from a study of follicular helper T cells after annual influenza vaccination. This clone was seen only once. As for time point: 2015-2016 season, pre-vaccination. V lost 5 bases and J 2 bases, leaving 12 bases between the germline ends. From germline, CDR1 is MDHEN and CDR2 SYDVKM. CDR3 length equals 14 residues. TCRdb's copy holds only in-frame clones and misses some; the assay was immunoSEQ multiplex PCR. The top ten hold about 8.8% of the sample, which has a few thousand clones, 70% to 75% seen once. J is TRBJ1-2 and V is TRBV28, with D maybe TRBD1 (5 bases). The specimen comprised CXCR5+ CD38+ circulating T follicular helper cells from blood, sampled on the day of influenza vaccination. The sample's subset: circulating Tfh, non-naive CD4+CXCR5+PD-1+ (ICOS+CD38+ or ICOS-CD38-). This sequence was found in an adult who received the influenza vaccine. The CDR3: CASSGSGENYGYTF. As DNA, the CDR3 is TGTGCCAGCAGTGGATCGGGGGAGAACTATGGCTACACCTTC.